This entry features one TCR beta chain sequence. Its recognized antigen is unknown. The record has no base qualities; no much larger clone is one base away. These data come from a study of blood T cell repertoires in COVID-19 (dated by TCRdb to about 2020). Notes on the research overall: Samples from collaborators originated in the United States, Italy and Spain and spanned both the acute and convalescent phases of COVID-19. The material from the prospective study consisted of cDNA or gDNA derived from T cells, B-cell-depleted T cells, or PBMCs. Subjects who had been exposed to COVID-19, were actively infected with it, or had recovered from it provided the deeply sampled blood TCRbeta repertoires that made up the dataset. A freely available public database, intended as a resource for researchers studying the immune response to SARS-CoV-2, is where the repertoires were released. Samples were obtained from the ongoing ImmuneRACE study (first 160 participants) and from over 1,000 subjects provided by 6 global collaborators. Nearly every sample came with metadata listing a de-identified subject ID, COVID-19 status, age in years and sex. Where HLA class I and class II types were available, the types were taken from metadata supplied by the sample provider, not from assay-based typing. The paper's findings and limits, for the study overall: Clinical and demographic metadata were provided uncurated, with the amount varying by source and participant.

Each collaborating institution followed its own protocols to collect whole blood in K2EDTA tubes. For TCRbeta analysis, collaborators shipped samples as frozen whole blood, isolated PBMCs, or DNA extracted from either of those sample types. The immunoSEQ Assay, a bias-controlled multiplex PCR, was used to amplify TCRbeta CDR3 regions from genomic DNA. The published analysis was carried out like this. Within the assay, amplification of reference gene primers was used to estimate how many nucleated cells each sample contained. To quantify the absolute abundance of each unique TCRbeta CDR3 rearrangement, sequence reads were collapsed and filtered. Productive Simpson clonality was computed per sample as the square root of Simpson's diversity index over productive rearrangements. Sourced from immuneACCESS, this table was stored by TCRdb with only in-frame sequences that have V and J called. A share of the clones is absent; for the studies checked, an unresolved V gene accounts for under half, and the remainder has no known explanation. V and J calls and clone size are copied from that table; D and trimming were computed from the DNA. Within this sample are a few hundred thousand clones, with approximately 87% of them counted one time only. The top ten clonotypes cover over 2% of the sample.

From cysteine to phenylalanine, the CDR3 is 17 amino acids long. The retained sequence is limited to the CDR3, 51 bases, with the frame set at the first base. For CDR1 and CDR2, the germline V gene lists KGHDR and SFDVKD. V is pared back by 3 bases and J by 1 base, with 15 bases lying between the germline termini. The TCR sequence derives from a woman aged 45-59 years with acute or convalescent COVID-19. Sequencing was performed on peripheral blood. This receptor chain uses TRBV24-1 and TRBJ2-4; TRBD2 is a weak D gene call, 7 bases matching. At the DNA level, the sequence is TGTGCCACCAGTGATACGGGAGGTCAGGGGGCCAAAAACATTCAGTACTTC. It encodes CATSDTGGQGAKNIQYF.